This TCR beta chain appears in the sequencing data of a study of cytotoxic CD8 clonotypes in ibrutinib-treated CLL. At the level of the study: The average sample held roughly 250,000 productive templates and about 99,000 productive rearrangements. The study, taken as a whole, reports: The clonality rise at ibrutinib response reflected private clonotype expansion. Baseline clonality exceeded age-matched healthy donors and tracked circulating CD8+ T-cell counts. Timing of sampling differed between sustained-remission and progressing patients.

A note on this clone: Its target is not known.

Trimming removed 3 bases from V and 4 bases from J; junction bases left unmatched: 1. Germline V gene sequence: CDR1 SQVTM, CDR2 ANQGSEA. The CDR3 spans 13 residues. Here immunoSEQ multiplex PCR was the method, and the copy in TCRdb shows in-frame clones only, minus some. The table includes over 150,000 clones, around 84% detected once. Material: PBMCs, obtained after 12 months of ibrutinib treatment. The TCR sequence derives from a human donor with chronic lymphocytic leukemia. The chain employs TRBV29-1 and TRBJ1-3, with TRBD1 matching over 9 bases. CDR3 amino acids: CSVEGQGGNTIYF. The CDR3 region has the DNA TGCAGCGTTGAGGGACAGGGAGGAAACACCATATATTTT. Using reference TRBV29-1 and TRBJ1-3 for the parts outside the CDR3, the full variable domain is SAVISQKPSRDICQRGTSLTIQCQVDSQVTMMFWYRQQPGQSLTLIATANQGSEATYESGFVIDKFPISRPNLTFSTLTVSNMSPEDSSIYLCSVEGQGGNTIYFGEGSWLTVV.